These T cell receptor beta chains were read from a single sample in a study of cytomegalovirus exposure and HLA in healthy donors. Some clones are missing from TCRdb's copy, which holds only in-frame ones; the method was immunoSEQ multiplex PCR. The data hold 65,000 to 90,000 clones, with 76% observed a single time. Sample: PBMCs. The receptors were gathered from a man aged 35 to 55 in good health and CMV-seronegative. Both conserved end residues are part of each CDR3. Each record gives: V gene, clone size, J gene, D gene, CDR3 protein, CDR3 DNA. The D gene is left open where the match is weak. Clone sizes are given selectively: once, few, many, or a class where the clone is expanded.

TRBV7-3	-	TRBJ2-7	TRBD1	CASSPSPGDRGTYEQYF	TGTGCCAGCAGCCCCAGCCCAGGCGACAGGGGAACCTACGAGCAGTACTTC
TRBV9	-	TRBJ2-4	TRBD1	CASSPRTGLHIQYF	TGTGCCAGCAGCCCCCGGACAGGGTTGCACATTCAGTACTTC
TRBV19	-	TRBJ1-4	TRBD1	CASSNRGLGEKLFF	TGTGCCAGTAGCAACAGGGGGCTTGGGGAAAAACTGTTTTTT
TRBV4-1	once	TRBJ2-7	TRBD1	CASSPTGQATYEQYF	TGCGCCAGCAGCCCGACCGGACAGGCCACCTACGAGCAGTACTTC
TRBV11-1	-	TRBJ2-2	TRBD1	CASSFRQGASGELFF	TGTGCCAGCAGCTTCCGACAGGGGGCGTCCGGGGAGCTGTTTTTT
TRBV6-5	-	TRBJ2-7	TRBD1	CASSPDRAYEQYF	TGTGCCAGCAGTCCCGACAGGGCGTACGAGCAGTACTTC
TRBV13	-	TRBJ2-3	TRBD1	CASSPKGGADTQYF	TGTGCCAGCAGCCCGAAAGGGGGCGCAGATACGCAGTATTTT
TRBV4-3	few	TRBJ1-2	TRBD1	CASTTWIDRAYSYGYTF	TGCGCCAGCACCACCTGGATTGACAGGGCTTATTCCTATGGCTACACCTTC
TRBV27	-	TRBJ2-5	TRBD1	CASGGTGVREQYF	TGTGCCAGCGGCGGGACAGGGGTGAGGGAGCAGTACTTC
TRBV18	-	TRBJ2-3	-	CASSPSASGDTQYF	TGTGCCAGCTCACCTTCAGCCTCGGGAGATACGCAGTATTTT
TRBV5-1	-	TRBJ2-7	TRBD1	CASSLEVGTGIDEQYF	TGCGCCAGCAGCTTGGAAGTTGGGACAGGGATCGACGAGCAGTACTTC
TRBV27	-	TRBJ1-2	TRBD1	CASSPGQAWGYTF	TGTGCCAGCAGTCCCGGACAGGCCTGGGGCTACACCTTC